The 2 T cell receptor beta chains given below trace back to one sample, sequenced in a study of T-cell reconstitution after alpha-beta-depleted transplantation in children. Preparation of the TCRbeta library used unique molecular identifiers. TCRdb re-analysed the PCR reads in MiXCR, keeping a single row per CDR3 protein. The sample shows about half a million distinct CDR3 sequences, roughly an eighth of them seen only once. The sequencing here drew on PBMCs from the stem cell graft donor, taken from the stem cell graft. These receptors were collected from a human donor who donated a stem cell graft to a child with combined immunodeficiency.

This clonotype was observed many times. The chain links TRBV27 to TRBJ1-1, with a tentative D call TRBD1 (6 bases). From germline, CDR1 is MNHEY and CDR2 SMNVEV (reference sequence). Trimming took off 5 bases at V and 11 bases at J, with 18 bases between the two ends. The CDR3 spans 13 residues. The CDR3 DNA sequence: TGTGCCAGCAGTCCTTCCCGGGACAAACTCGCTTTCTTT. It encodes CASSPSRDKLAFF.

This chain connects TRBV4-1 to TRBJ2-2; possible D gene TRBD2, 6 bases. Deletions cut 3 bases from V and 4 bases from J, with 9 bases between. This CDR3 has 14 residues. CDR1 MGHRA and CDR2 YSYEKL come from the germline V gene. The CDR3 loop is CASSHGGGTGELFF. In DNA, the CDR3 is TGCGCCAGCAGCCACGGGGGAGGCACCGGGGAGCTGTTTTTT.